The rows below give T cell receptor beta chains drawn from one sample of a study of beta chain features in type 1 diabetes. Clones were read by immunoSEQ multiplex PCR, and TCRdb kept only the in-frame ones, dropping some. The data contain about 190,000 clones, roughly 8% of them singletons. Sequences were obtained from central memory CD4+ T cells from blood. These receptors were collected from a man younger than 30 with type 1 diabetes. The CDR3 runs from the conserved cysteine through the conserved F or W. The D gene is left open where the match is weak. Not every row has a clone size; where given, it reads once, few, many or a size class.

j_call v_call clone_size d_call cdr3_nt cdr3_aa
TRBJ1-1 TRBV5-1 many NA TGCGCCAGCAGCTTCTCTGACGGCGGGAATGGAGCTTTCTTT CASSFSDGGNGAFF
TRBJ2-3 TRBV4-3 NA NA TGCGCCAGCAGCCAAGAATGGCGGAGCACAGATACGCAGTATTTT CASSQEWRSTDTQYF
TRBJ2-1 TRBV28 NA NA TGTGCCAGCAGTTCAACGGTTATAAATGAGCAGTTCTTC CASSSTVINEQFF
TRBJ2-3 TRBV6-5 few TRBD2 TGTGCCACCAGCCGGGGGGTCCCTTATCCAGATACGCAGTATTTT CATSRGVPYPDTQYF
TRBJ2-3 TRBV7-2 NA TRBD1 TGTGCCAGCAGCTTCGGGCACGGGGACAGCGCGCAGTATTTT CASSFGHGDSAQYF
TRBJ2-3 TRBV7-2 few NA TGTGCCAGCAAAGACCCACAGAGCACCAGTTATACGCAGTATTTT CASKDPQSTSYTQYF
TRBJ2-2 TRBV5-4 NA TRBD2 TGTGCCAGCAGCTTGAGACTAGCGGGAGACACCGGGGAGCTGTTTTTT CASSLRLAGDTGELFF
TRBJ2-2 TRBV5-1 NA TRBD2 TGCGCCAGTTCGCCTAGCGGGAGAGGCACCGGGGAGCTGTTTTTT CASSPSGRGTGELFF
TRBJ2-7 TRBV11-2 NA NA TGTGCCAGCAGCTTAGATATCCTCTACGAGCAGTACTTC CASSLDILYEQYF
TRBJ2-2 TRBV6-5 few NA TGTGCCAGCAGTTACTCCACAGCTAACACCGGGGAGCTGTTTTTT CASSYSTANTGELFF
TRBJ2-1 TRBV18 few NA TGTGCCAGCTCACCATACGGCAATGAGCAGTTCTTC CASSPYGNEQFF
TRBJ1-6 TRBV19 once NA TGTGCCAGTAGTGACCGATATCAGGGGAGACCTCTCCACTTT CASSDRYQGRPLHF
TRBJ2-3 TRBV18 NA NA TGTGCCAGCTCACCTCCGACTCGCACAGATACGCAGTATTTT CASSPPTRTDTQYF
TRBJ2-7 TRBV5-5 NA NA TGTGCCAGCAGTCGAATTTGGGGCACCTACGAGCAGTACTTC CASSRIWGTYEQYF
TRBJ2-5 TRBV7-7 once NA TGTGCCAGCAGCTTAGGGCCAGGGATAGGAAGAGAGACCCAGTACTTC CASSLGPGIGRETQYF
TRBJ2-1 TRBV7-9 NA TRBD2 TGTGCCAGCAGCTTCCACACCCCGGGACTAGCGGGGGGGAGGGGGCAGTTCTTC CASSFHTPGLAGGRGQFF
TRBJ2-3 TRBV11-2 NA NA TGTGCCAGCAGCGGTCGGGGCACAGATACGCAGTATTTT CASSGRGTDTQYF
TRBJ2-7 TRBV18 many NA TGTGCCAGCTCACCGGCACAGGTCTCCTACGAGCAGTACTTC CASSPAQVSYEQYF
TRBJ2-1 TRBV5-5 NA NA TGTGCCAGCAGCTTGGGGGCGACAGCTGAGCAGTTCTTC CASSLGATAEQFF
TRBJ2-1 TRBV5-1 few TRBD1 TGCGCCAGCAGCTTGCAGGGGGAGCCCTACAATGAGCAGTTCTTC CASSLQGEPYNEQFF
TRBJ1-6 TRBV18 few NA TGTGCCAGCTCCCTGTCAGCGAGCGGGAGTTCACCCCTCCACTTT CASSLSASGSSPLHF
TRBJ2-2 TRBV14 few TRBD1 TGTGCCTCCAGGGGGCCTGGGGAGCTGTTTTTT CASRGPGELFF
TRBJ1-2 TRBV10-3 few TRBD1 TGTGCCACCACCAAGGACAGGGGAGGCGGCTACACCTTC CATTKDRGGGYTF
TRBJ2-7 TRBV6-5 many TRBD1 TGTGCCAGCAGTTTACAGGGGGCAGGGTACGAGCAGTACTTC CASSLQGAGYEQYF
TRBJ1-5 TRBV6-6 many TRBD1 TGTGCCTCCGCTTATACAGGGGGCCGGCAGCCCCAGCATTTT CASAYTGGRQPQHF
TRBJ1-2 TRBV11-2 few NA TGTGCCAGCAGCTTAGGGGGAGGAGATGGCTACACCTTC CASSLGGGDGYTF
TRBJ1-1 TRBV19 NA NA TGTGCCAGTAGTATAAGACACCTGAACACTGAAGCTTTCTTT CASSIRHLNTEAFF
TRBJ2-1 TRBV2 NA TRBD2 TGTGCCAGCAGTGATCGGCGGGGGGATGAGCAGTTCTTC CASSDRRGDEQFF
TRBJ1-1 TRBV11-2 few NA TGTGCCAGCAGCTTACAGTTGAACACTGAAGCTTTCTTT CASSLQLNTEAFF
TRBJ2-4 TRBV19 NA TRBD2 TGTGCCAGTAGTGCTCCCGGGACTAGCGGGGGCCAAAACATTCAGTACTTC CASSAPGTSGGQNIQYF
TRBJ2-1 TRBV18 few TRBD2 TGTGCCAGCTCACCAGGGAGCGGGACTTACAATGAGCAGTTCTTC CASSPGSGTYNEQFF